These 18 T cell receptor beta chains were sequenced from one sample in a study of shared clonotypes between healthy human individuals. The table came from immunoSEQ multiplex PCR; TCRdb's copy has only in-frame clones and leaves some out. The sample lists 2 million to 2.5 million clones, around 95% seen once, with roughly 0.13% in the top ten. Specimen: naive CD4+ T cells sorted from blood. Subset specified: CD45RA+ positively selected. The source of these receptors is a man between 18 and 35 years old in good health.

This sequence joins TRBV28 and TRBJ1-3; 7 bases match TRBD1. V lost 2 bases to trimming and J lost 4 bases; unmatched junction nucleotides: 8. The germline CDR1 and CDR2 sequences are MDHEN and SYDVKM. CDR3 length: 16 amino acids. CDR3 DNA sequence: TGTGCCAGCAGTTTAGGGACAGAGGCTCACGGAAACACCATATATTTT. This encodes CASSLGTEAHGNTIYF.

V gene TRBV5-1 combines with J gene TRBJ2-5; maybe TRBD1 (6 bases). V lost 4 bases, J lost 2 bases, and 9 bases lay in between. This CDR3 spans 13 amino acids. In germline, CDR1 is SGHRS, CDR2 YFSETQ. CDR3 in amino acids: CASSGQLQETQYF. CDR3 in DNA: TGCGCCAGCAGCGGACAGTTACAAGAGACCCAGTACTTC. Together with reference TRBV5-1 and TRBJ2-5, the CDR3 gives the full variable domain: KAGVTQTPRYLIKTRGQQVTLSCSPISGHRSVSWYQQTPGQGLQFLFEYFSETQRNKGNFPGRFSGRQFSNSRSEMNVSTLELGDSALYLCASSGQLQETQYFGPGTRLLVL.

Note on this clone: The identical CDR3 is also encoded by other nucleotide sequences in the sample. The J gene is TRBJ2-7, the V gene TRBV6-1; tentatively, D is TRBD1 (5 bases). This CDR3 contains 14 residues. The V end lost 3 bases, the J end lost 1 base, and 10 bases lay between the germline ends. CDR1 and CDR2 (germline): MNHNS, SASEGT. CDR3 in DNA: TGTGCCAGCAGTGAGGGGCCAGTGTCCTACGAGCAGTACTTC. Amino acids: CASSEGPVSYEQYF.

The chain carries TRBV18 and TRBJ2-4; a possible D gene is TRBD1 (6 bases). In germline, CDR1 is KGHSH, CDR2 LQKENI. Trimming removed 2 bases at V and 8 bases at J, with 13 bases between. The CDR3 is 14 residues long. The CDR3 loop is CASSPTGSWDIQYF. CDR3 DNA sequence: TGTGCCAGCTCACCAACAGGGAGCTGGGACATTCAGTACTTC.

The chain joins TRBV11-2 to TRBJ2-1; the match to TRBD2 covers 8 bases. Germline trimming cut 2 bases from V and 8 bases from J; bases unmatched to any gene: 8. Germline CDR1 is SGHAT and CDR2 is FQNNGV. This CDR3 is 15 amino acids long. Written as DNA, the CDR3 is TGTGCCAGCAGCTTAACGGCGGGGGGCTGGGATGAGCAGTTCTTC. It is translated as CASSLTAGGWDEQFF.

This rearrangement joins TRBV7-6 to TRBJ1-2; the D gene is possibly TRBD1 (6 bases). The CDR3 sequence is 16 residues long. Trimming cost V 2 bases and J 7 bases, with 20 bases left between them. Germline values: CDR1 SGHVS, CDR2 FNYEAQ. CDR3 sequence (DNA): TGTGCCAGCAGCTTATACCCTGGTTCAGGGGCAGTTGGCTACACCTTC. This encodes CASSLYPGSGAVGYTF.

The chain is built from TRBV5-4 and TRBJ2-7; TRBD1 matches 9 bases. The CDR3 consists of 16 residues. Germline CDR1 reads SGHNT; CDR2 reads YYREEE (reference sequence). V lost 5 bases to trimming and J lost 5 bases; unmatched junction nucleotides: 14. This CDR3 is CASRPNPGQGTHEQYF. As DNA, the CDR3 is TGTGCCAGCAGACCTAACCCGGGACAGGGAACCCACGAGCAGTACTTC.

The chain employs TRBV7-9 and TRBJ2-7, with D perhaps given as TRBD1 or TRBD2 (5 bases each). CDR1 is SEHNR and CDR2 is FQNEAQ in the germline V gene (reference sequence). The V and J ends lost 3 bases and 2 bases respectively, with 11 bases between them. The CDR3 spans 14 residues. The CDR3, as DNA: TGTGCCAGCAGCTTTAAAGGGACCGCCTACGAGCAGTACTTC. Translation gives CASSFKGTAYEQYF.

The chain has TRBV11-1 and TRBJ2-5; 8 bases are a match to TRBD2. Unmatched junction bases numbered 13, after V lost 8 bases and J lost 5 bases. Germline CDR1 reads SGHAT; CDR2 reads FQDESV (reference sequence). The CDR3 contains 15 residues. The CDR3 sequence is CASDLAGTSRETQYF. The CDR3, as DNA: TGTGCCAGCGACCTCGCCGGGACTAGTCGGGAGACCCAGTACTTC.

V gene TRBV9 combines with J gene TRBJ1-5; 7 nucleotides agree with TRBD1. The germline gives CDR1 SGDLS, CDR2 YYNGEE. Trimming cost V 3 bases and J 5 bases; bases outside gene matches: 2. This CDR3 has 13 amino acids. CDR3 nucleotide sequence: TGTGCCAGCAGCGAAGACAGGGATCAGCCCCAGCATTTT. This sequence encodes CASSEDRDQPQHF.

The chain links TRBV25-1 to TRBJ1-4; D might be TRBD1 (5 bases). CDR3 length equals 15 residues. V was trimmed by 4 bases and J by 8 bases, leaving 17 bases between them. From germline, CDR1 is MGHDK and CDR2 SYGVNS. The CDR3 DNA follows: TGTGCCAGCAGTGCCGGCGGGGGTAGAGGCGAAAAACTGTTTTTT. It yields the protein CASSAGGGRGEKLFF.

This clone appeared a single time. The sample contains more than one DNA sequence encoding this CDR3. This chain connects TRBV9 to TRBJ2-2, with 9 bases lining up with TRBD2. With 0 bases clipped from V and 0 bases from J, the junction kept 0 bases outside the gene matches. The CDR3 has 16 residues. Germline CDR1 is SGDLS and CDR2 is YYNGEE. The CDR3, as DNA: TGTGCCAGCAGCGTAGGACTAGCGGCGAACACCGGGGAGCTGTTTTTT. Its translation is CASSVGLAANTGELFF.

The rearrangement uses TRBV2 and TRBJ2-7, with TRBD2 matching 9 bases. Germline CDR1 SNHLY, CDR2 FYNNEI. CDR3 length: 15 residues. The ends lost 5 bases at V and 3 bases at J; junction bases unmatched: 8. The CDR3 loop reads CASSREAGGLYEQYF. In nucleotides, the CDR3 is TGTGCCAGCAGTCGAGAAGCGGGGGGTCTCTACGAGCAGTACTTC.

V usage is TRBV25-1 and J usage is TRBJ1-4, with D unclear. There are 15 residues in the CDR3. V was trimmed by 5 bases and J by 4 bases, leaving 14 bases between them. CDR1 is MGHDK and CDR2 is SYGVNS in the germline V gene. The CDR3 reads CASSISWVNNEKLFF. CDR3 coding DNA: TGTGCCAGCAGTATAAGCTGGGTTAATAATGAAAAACTGTTTTTT.

This clone was seen a single time. V and J are TRBV28 and TRBJ2-3; D is perhaps TRBD1 or TRBD2 (5 bases each). The CDR3 runs to 17 residues. Germline loops: CDR1 MDHEN, CDR2 SYDVKM. The ends were cut back, 1 base at V and 0 bases at J, with 14 bases in the middle. The CDR3: CASSLLEGRLSTDTQYF. The CDR3 DNA sequence: TGTGCCAGCAGTTTATTAGAGGGGAGACTTAGCACAGATACGCAGTATTTT.

The rearrangement uses TRBV7-2 and TRBJ2-5; 7 bases match TRBD2. This CDR3 has 14 residues. Losses at the gene ends were 3 bases for V and 4 bases for J; bases not matched to a gene: 5. Germline V gives CDR1 SGHTA, CDR2 FQGNSA. The CDR3 reads CASSFDGGGETQYF. CDR3 coding DNA: TGTGCCAGCAGCTTCGACGGCGGGGGAGAGACCCAGTACTTC.

V gene TRBV6-1 combines with J gene TRBJ2-7; possible D gene TRBD2, 5 bases. The germline V gene has CDR1 MNHNS and CDR2 SASEGT. The CDR3 sequence is 15 residues long. V was trimmed by 7 bases and J by 4 bases, leaving 20 bases between them. CDR3 sequence (DNA): TGTGCCAGCACGTTCCTCCCCGGACTGGGGTACGAGCAGTACTTC. It yields the protein CASTFLPGLGYEQYF.

On this clone itself: Just one base apart from a much larger clone, this may be a read error. J is TRBJ2-7 and V is TRBV5-5; D remains unclear. Between the trimmed V and J ends, which lost 3 bases and 3 bases, there was a span of 4 bases. The CDR3 runs 11 residues. Germline V gene data show CDR1 as SGHKS and CDR2 as YYEKEE (reference sequence). The CDR3 spells CASSSDYEQYF. CDR3 DNA: TGTGCCAGCAGCTCGGACTACGAGCAGTACTTC. Together with reference TRBV5-5 and TRBJ2-7, the CDR3 gives the full variable domain: DAGVTQSPTHLIKTRGQQVTLRCSPISGHKSVSWYQQVLGQGPQFIFQYYEKEERGRGNFPDRFSARQFPNYSSELNVNALLLGDSALYLCASSSDYEQYFGPGTRLTVT.